This TCR beta chain was captured in a study of blood T cell repertoires in COVID-19. Whole-study context: T cells, B-cell-depleted T cells, or PBMCs provided the cDNA or gDNA that served as material.

Profiling relied on immunoSEQ multiplex PCR, and the TCRdb table lists in-frame clones only, not all of them. Here the sample spans 300,000 to 350,000 clones, around 90% being singletons. This clone was observed once. The CDR3 extends over 13 amino acids. Germline loops: CDR1 SGHNT, CDR2 YENEEA. V trimming: 2 bases; J trimming: 6 bases; junction bases outside the gene matches: 2. Clinical histories supplied by participants themselves formed the basis of cohort assignment. The source is a woman aged 18 to 35 with acute COVID-19. This chain links TRBV11-3 with TRBJ2-7; TRBD2 agrees at 9 bases. Sequenced: PBMCs or T cells enriched from blood (not recorded which). The CDR3 sequence: CASSLRLAAEQYF. CDR3 in DNA: TGTGCCAGCAGCTTAAGACTAGCGGCCGAGCAGTACTTC.